Below, 17 T cell receptor beta chains from the same sample are listed, as sequenced in a study of control samples from healthy donors and cancer patients. Method: immunoSEQ multiplex PCR; TCRdb's copy keeps in-frame clones and lacks some. The data hold just under 75,000 clones, with about 90% observed a single time. The sequenced sample was blood. The source is a woman aged 50 to 60 in good health.

The chain is built from TRBV18 and TRBJ1-4; tentative D call: TRBD1 (5 bases). V lost 8 bases and J lost 1, with 14 bases in between. Germline lookup yields CDR1 KGHSH and CDR2 LQKENI. The CDR3 has 15 residues. The CDR3 sequence is CASRGGSGTNEKLFF. DNA for the CDR3: TGTGCCAGCCGGGGCGGTTCGGGAACTAATGAAAAACTGTTTTTT.

The V and J genes are TRBV7-3 and TRBJ2-3; TRBD2 aligns across 11 bases. Trimming cost V 2 bases and J 2 bases; bases outside gene matches: 9. Germline V gene data show CDR1 as SGHTA and CDR2 as FQGTGA. The CDR3 spans 18 residues. The CDR3 sequence: CASSLGSGLAGYTDTQYF. DNA for the CDR3: TGTGCCAGCAGCTTAGGCTCAGGACTAGCGGGTTACACAGATACGCAGTATTTT.

The gene calls are TRBV6-6 and TRBJ2-5; a possible D gene is TRBD1 (6 bases). CDR1 and CDR2 from the germline V gene are MNHNY and SVGAGI (reference sequence). Between the trimmed V and J ends, which lost 0 bases and 5 bases, there was a span of 10 bases. The CDR3 runs to 14 residues. The CDR3 protein is CASSYSTGRETQYF. CDR3 in DNA: TGTGCCAGCAGTTACTCGACAGGAAGGGAGACCCAGTACTTC.

The CDR3 reads CASSDPTRVRAQHF. CDR3 nucleotides: TGTGCCAGCAGTGATCCCACAAGGGTCAGAGCCCAGCATTTT. This sequence joins TRBV6-1 and TRBJ1-5, with unresolved D. From germline, CDR1 is MNHNS and CDR2 SASEGT. The CDR3 loop spans 14 amino acids. Trimming removed 3 bases at V and 11 bases at J, with 17 bases between.

This clone has just a few counts. Other DNA sequences in the same sample also yield this CDR3. The chain has TRBV2 and TRBJ2-3; a weak D match, TRBD2 (6 bases). In germline, CDR1 is SNHLY, CDR2 FYNNEI. The CDR3 consists of 15 residues. Trimming took 6 bases from V and 0 from J, leaving 13 bases between them. DNA for the CDR3: TGTGCCAGCAGGAGGGACTCGACAAGCACAGATACGCAGTATTTT. Residues: CASRRDSTSTDTQYF.

This clone was observed a handful of times. V usage is TRBV4-1 and J usage is TRBJ2-5; D remains ambiguous. Germline V gene lookup returns CDR1 MGHRA and CDR2 YSYEKL. V dropped 0 bases and J dropped 5 bases, with 7 bases sitting between them. The CDR3 loop spans 13 amino acids. CDR3 sequence: CASSQDGLETQYF. The CDR3 DNA reads as TGCGCCAGCAGCCAAGATGGGTTGGAGACCCAGTACTTC.

In this sample, this clone turned up once. The gene calls are TRBV10-3 and TRBJ1-1, with 7 bases fitting TRBD1. CDR3 length: 13 residues. J lost 3 bases, V lost 4 bases, and 2 bases had no gene match. The germline gives CDR1 ENHRY, CDR2 SYGVKD. CDR3 residues: CAISGRGDTEAFF. The CDR3 bases are TGTGCCATCAGTGGCAGGGGGGACACTGAAGCTTTCTTT.

The rearrangement joins TRBV18 to TRBJ1-1; D gene unclear. V gave up 0 bases and J gave up 2 bases, with 10 bases separating them. From germline, CDR1 is KGHSH and CDR2 LQKENI. This CDR3 comprises 15 residues. The DNA of the CDR3 is TGTGCCAGCTCACCACCTAGACTCAGAAACACTGAAGCTTTCTTT. Protein product: CASSPPRLRNTEAFF.

In its sample, this clone was seen once. The chain combines TRBV4-1 with TRBJ1-6; TRBD1 aligns across 8 bases. The CDR3 length is 15 residues. CDR1 and CDR2 from the germline V gene are MGHRA and YSYEKL. Trimming took 6 bases from V and 10 from J; bases not matched to a gene: 11. CDR3 loop: CASREKGQGGSPLHF. Written as DNA, the CDR3 is TGCGCCAGCAGGGAGAAAGGACAGGGCGGCTCACCCCTCCACTTT.

This clone came up once. The chain carries TRBV6-1 and TRBJ1-2, with D perhaps matching TRBD1 (6 bases). V lost 0 bases to trimming and J lost 5 bases, with 13 bases between them. Germline V gene lookup returns CDR1 MNHNS and CDR2 SASEGT. There are 15 residues in the CDR3. The DNA of the CDR3 is TGTGCCAGCAGTGAAGCGGGACATGCGGAATATGGCTACACCTTC. Translation gives CASSEAGHAEYGYTF.

The genes are TRBV5-1 and TRBJ1-3, with 8 bases that match TRBD1. This CDR3 has 17 amino acids. Losses at the gene ends were 0 bases for V and 0 bases for J; bases not matched to a gene: 5. The germline V gene encodes CDR1 SGHRS and CDR2 YFSETQ. The CDR3 nucleotides read TGCGCCAGCAGCTTGGAACGGACAGGGCTCTCTGGAAACACCATATATTTT. Translating it yields CASSLERTGLSGNTIYF. The entire variable domain, with the rest obtained from reference TRBV5-1 and TRBJ1-3, is as follows: KAGVTQTPRYLIKTRGQQVTLSCSPISGHRSVSWYQQTPGQGLQFLFEYFSETQRNKGNFPGRFSGRQFSNSRSEMNVSTLELGDSALYLCASSLERTGLSGNTIYFGEGSWLTVV.

The chain joins TRBV5-1 to TRBJ1-2; 7 bases fit TRBD1. This CDR3 spans 13 amino acids. Germline V lookup: CDR1 SGHRS, CDR2 YFSETQ. Germline trimming cut 4 bases from V and 8 bases from J; bases unmatched to any gene: 8. CDR3 loop: CASSLGQDGGYTF. The CDR3 nucleotides are TGCGCCAGCAGCCTAGGACAGGACGGGGGCTACACCTTC.

The gene calls are TRBV10-3 and TRBJ2-7, with no clear D. Germline CDR1 and CDR2: ENHRY and SYGVKD. Trimming shortened V by 2 bases and J by 2 bases, and 13 bases separated the two germline ends. The CDR3 has 15 amino acids. The CDR3 is CAISETGQWPYEQYF. CDR3 nucleotide sequence: TGTGCCATCAGTGAGACTGGGCAATGGCCCTACGAGCAGTACTTC.

V and J are TRBV2 and TRBJ1-5; D call uncertain. V was cut by 2 bases and J by 5 bases, with 10 bases left in between. The CDR3 loop spans 14 amino acids. Germline V lookup: CDR1 SNHLY, CDR2 FYNNEI. The DNA of the CDR3 is TGTGCCAGCAGTGAATCACCGTCCTATCAGCCCCAGCATTTT. This codes for CASSESPSYQPQHF. The whole variable domain, remainder taken from reference TRBV2 and TRBJ1-5, is EPEVTQTPSHQVTQMGQEVILRCVPISNHLYFYWYRQILGQKVEFLVSFYNNEISEKSEIFDDQFSVERPDGSNFTLKIRSTKLEDSAMYFCASSESPSYQPQHFGDGTRLSIL.

The chain is built from TRBV6-1 and TRBJ1-1; D not resolved. The length of the CDR3 is 12 residues. Trimming removed 5 bases at V and 1 base at J, with 5 bases between. The V gene's germline CDR1 is MNHNS and CDR2 SASEGT. The CDR3 nucleotides are TGTGCCAGCAGTCGTCAGAACACTGAAGCTTTCTTT. As protein: CASSRQNTEAFF.

The rearrangement uses TRBV5-6 and TRBJ1-5; D is ambiguous. The CDR3 loop spans 15 amino acids. The germline gives CDR1 SGHDT, CDR2 YYEEEE. The germline V and J ends were trimmed by 0 bases and 4 bases, with 11 bases remaining between them. CDR3 amino acids: CASSLGQTYNQPQHF. The DNA of the CDR3 is TGTGCCAGCAGCTTGGGGCAGACTTATAATCAGCCCCAGCATTTT.

The rearrangement uses TRBV6-5 and TRBJ2-2, with 7 bases identical to TRBD1. The CDR3 has 12 amino acids. Per germline, CDR1 MNHEY and CDR2 SVGAGI. V trimming: 6 bases; J trimming: 7 bases; junction bases outside the gene matches: 2. Written as DNA, the CDR3 is TGTGCCAGCAGGACAGGGTTCGGGGAGCTGTTTTTT. This sequence encodes CASRTGFGELFF.